This T cell receptor (beta chain) was captured by sequencing in a study of T-cell memory formation after mild COVID-19. The V and J ends lost 6 bases and 0 bases respectively, with 14 bases between them. Germline lookup yields CDR1 SQVTM and CDR2 ANQGSEA. This CDR3 comprises 14 residues. Via MiXCR, TCRdb re-called the 5' RACE reads, giving one row per CDR3 protein. Here the sample spans 300,000 to 400,000 distinct CDR3 sequences, 28% being singletons. Sequenced material: PBMCs or a T cell subset sorted from them (not recorded which). The chain has TRBV29-1 and TRBJ2-5; D may match TRBD1 or TRBD2 (5 bases each). This clonotype was obtained from an adult woman who had mild COVID-19 (a few samples of this study predate the infection). Cell type and time point are not known. The CDR3 region is CSVNSGPNQETQYF. In DNA, the CDR3 is TGCAGCGTCAACTCGGGACCGAACCAAGAGACCCAGTACTTC. The complete variable domain, with remaining parts taken from reference TRBV29-1 and TRBJ2-5, reads SAVISQKPSRDICQRGTSLTIQCQVDSQVTMMFWYRQQPGQSLTLIATANQGSEATYESGFVIDKFPISRPNLTFSTLTVSNMSPEDSSIYLCSVNSGPNQETQYFGPGTRLLVL.